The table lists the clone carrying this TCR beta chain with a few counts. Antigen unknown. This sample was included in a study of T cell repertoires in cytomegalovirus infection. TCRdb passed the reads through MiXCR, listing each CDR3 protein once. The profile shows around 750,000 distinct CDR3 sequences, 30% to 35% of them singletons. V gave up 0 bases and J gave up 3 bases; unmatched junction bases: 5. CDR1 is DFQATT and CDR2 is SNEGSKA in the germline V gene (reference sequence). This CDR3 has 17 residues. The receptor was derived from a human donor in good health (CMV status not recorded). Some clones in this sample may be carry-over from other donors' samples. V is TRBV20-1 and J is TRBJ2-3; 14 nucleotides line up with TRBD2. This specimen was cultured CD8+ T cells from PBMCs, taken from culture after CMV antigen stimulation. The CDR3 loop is CSAREGLAGVWTDTQYF. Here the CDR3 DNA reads TGCAGTGCTAGAGAGGGACTAGCGGGGGTGTGGACAGATACGCAGTATTTT.